These 17 T cell receptor beta chains came from one sample sequenced in a study of CD8+ T cells in alopecia areata. Cutaneous lymph node cells were pooled, and they were sorted using CD4, CD8alpha, NKG2D, NKG2ACE and other markers. Reverse transcribed after extraction, RNA yielded cDNA as the sequencing template. Assay: immunoSEQ multiplex PCR; the TCRdb copy retains only in-frame clones and omits some. The sample is made up of 290,000 or so clones, none counted only once. The sample comprised CD4+ T cells sorted from a lymph node. The receptors were gathered from a C3H/HeJ mouse with alopecia areata. For this mouse line, the MHC haplotype is H2-k.

Concerning this clone itself: Gene names follow the mouse nomenclature. The CDR3 is cut off 4 residues early in the read; its end comes from the germline J gene. The V call is TRBV5, the J call TRBJ1-2; D possibly corresponds to TRBD1 (6 bases). The germline V gene encodes CDR1 LGHNA and CDR2 YNLKQL (reference sequence). The CDR3 extends over 14 amino acids. The CDR3 sequence is CASSQAGGAFDYTF. CDR3 DNA, as far as it was read: TGTGCCAGCAGCCAAGCTGGGGGGGCGTTC.

This clone was observed a handful of times. Gene names and germline refer to mouse. The CDR3 goes on 4 residues after the read ends, and that part is filled in from the germline J gene. The sample holds other DNA sequences that translate to the same CDR3. This chain links TRBV1 with TRBJ2-1; TRBD2 matches 9 bases. CDR3 length: 15 amino acids. Germline CDR1 and CDR2: NSQYPW and LRSPGD (reference sequence). This chain's CDR3 is CTCSADGGAPAEQFF. Incomplete CDR3 DNA: TGCACCTGCAGTGCAGATGGGGGGGCGCCCGCT.

This clone was observed a few times. The gene symbols are mouse symbols. With the read ending 4 residues before the CDR3 end, the germline J gene is used to fill in that end. The V and J genes are TRBV5 and TRBJ2-3, with a possible D match to TRBD1 (5 bases). Germline V gene data show CDR1 as LGHNA and CDR2 as YNLKQL (reference sequence). This CDR3 comprises 16 residues. V was clipped by 0 bases and J by 2 bases, with 12 bases between them. CDR3 protein: CASSQDKGSVAETLYF. The sequenced part of the CDR3 DNA is TGTGCCAGCAGCCAAGATAAGGGGTCGGTTGCAGAA.

This clone appeared a few times. The listed genes are named as in mouse. The sequence runs out 4 residues before the end of the CDR3; the remainder is reconstructed from the germline J gene. The chain recombines TRBV1 with TRBJ2-5, with D perhaps TRBD2 (7 bases). Trimming removed 1 base at V and 3 bases at J, with 14 bases between. Germline lookup yields CDR1 NSQYPW and CDR2 LRSPGD (reference sequence). The CDR3 runs to 16 residues. This CDR3 is CTCSAAGWGAQDTQYF. The sequenced CDR3 bases are TGCACCTGCAGTGCAGCAGGGTGGGGGGCGCAAGAC.

In the case of this clone: Mouse names are used for the genes. The read ends 4 residues before the CDR3 terminus; that terminus is restored from the germline J gene. V and J are TRBV19 and TRBJ1-1; D possibly corresponds to TRBD1 (5 bases). Germline V gene lookup returns CDR1 FNHDT and CDR2 SITEND (reference sequence). There are 13 residues in the CDR3. This chain's CDR3 is CASSAPQGPEVFF. Partial CDR3 DNA: TGTGCCAGCAGTGCCCCCCAGGGCCCA. Full variable domain (missing parts from reference TRBV19 and TRBJ1-1): GGIITQTPKFLIGQEGQKLTLKCQQNFNHDTMYWYRQDSGKGLRLIYYSITENDLQKGDLSEGYDASREKKSSFSLTVTSAQKNEMAVFLCASSAPQGPEVFFGKGTRLTVV.

This clone came up a few times. Gene labels here are mouse ones. From the germline J gene comes the end of the CDR3, since the read stops 4 residues before it. The rearrangement joins TRBV19 to TRBJ2-5, with 7 bases aligning to TRBD1. Germline lookup yields CDR1 FNHDT and CDR2 SITEND (reference sequence). This CDR3 comprises 13 residues. CDR3 protein: CASSSGTEDTQYF. The CDR3 DNA, read in part, is TGTGCCAGCAGTTCCGGGACAGAAGAC.

This clone was detected ten times or more. Gene names and germline match the mouse. Coverage ceases 4 residues before the CDR3 finishes, and the germline J gene fills in the end. This sequence joins TRBV17 and TRBJ2-5; D perhaps matches TRBD2 (6 bases). Per the germline V gene, CDR1 is MNHDT and CDR2 is YYDKIL. CDR3 size: 11 residues. The V gene lost 11 bases and the J gene lost 0 bases, with 6 bases spanning the gap. The CDR3 sequence: CAGGNQDTQYF. Partial CDR3 DNA: TGTGCTGGGGGGAACCAAGAC.

This clone has more than one count but fewer than ten. Mouse gene names apply. Read sequence stops 4 residues before the CDR3 end, and the germline J gene provides the missing end. In the same sample, other DNA sequences code for this CDR3. The rearrangement links TRBV19 to TRBJ2-5; D perhaps matches TRBD1 (5 bases). Germline CDR1 and CDR2: FNHDT and SITEND (reference sequence). This CDR3 is built from 12 residues. This CDR3 is CASSPQGDTQYF. The part of the CDR3 DNA that was read is TGTGCCAGCAGTCCCCAGGGAGAC.

This clone was seen a few times. Genes and germline come from the mouse. Partial CDR3 DNA: TGTGCCAGCGGTGATGCAGGGGAGGCAAACTCC. Its translation: CASGDAGEANS. The entire CDR3 protein reads CASGDAGEANSDYTF. This chain links TRBV13-2 with TRBJ1-2, with D possibly being TRBD1 (6 bases). The CDR3 end falls 4 residues outside the read, so it is completed with the germline J gene. CDR3 size: 15 residues. Germline V gene lookup returns CDR1 NNHNN and CDR2 SYGAGS (reference sequence). Trimming pared 0 bases from V and 0 bases from J, leaving 9 bases between.

This clone occurred a few times. Gene names and germline match the mouse. The sequenced fragment ends 4 residues before the CDR3 boundary, so the rest is inferred from the germline J gene. V gene TRBV19 combines with J gene TRBJ2-3, with 7 bases identical to TRBD1. V shed 0 bases and J 4 bases; nucleotides not matched to a gene: 2. Per germline, CDR1 FNHDT and CDR2 SITEND (reference sequence). The CDR3 loop spans 14 amino acids. The DNA read from the CDR3 is TGTGCCAGCAGTATAGAACAGGGGACAGAA. Its translation: CASSIEQGTE. The full-length CDR3 reads as CASSIEQGTETLYF.

On this clone itself: Gene labels here are mouse ones. The read stops 4 residues short of the end of the CDR3; the missing end is completed from the germline J gene. The sample carries other DNA sequences with the same CDR3. V usage is TRBV5 and J usage is TRBJ1-1; tentative D call: TRBD1 (5 bases). Per germline, CDR1 LGHNA and CDR2 YNLKQL (reference sequence). Trimming left V 4 bases short and J 3 bases short, with 9 bases between. The CDR3 is 13 amino acids. The CDR3 reads CASSPGGDTEVFF. CDR3 DNA (partial): TGTGCCAGCAGCCCCGGGGGGGACACA.

In this sample, this clone turned up a few times. Gene names are mouse gene names. CDR3 DNA (partial): TGTGCCAGCAGCCACAGAAACACCGGG. This gives the protein CASSHRNTG. The whole CDR3 sequence reads CASSHRNTGQLYF. This chain links TRBV5 with TRBJ2-2; D remains ambiguous. The read terminates 4 residues before the CDR3 end, so the remaining end is supplied by the germline J gene. Trimming removed 3 bases at V and 1 base at J, with 3 bases between. In germline, CDR1 is LGHNA, CDR2 YNLKQL (reference sequence). The CDR3 contains 13 residues.

This clone has more than one count but fewer than ten. Gene names denote mouse genes. Read data end 4 residues before the CDR3 end; the end is taken from the germline J gene. The J gene is TRBJ1-1, the V gene TRBV13-3, with D perhaps matching TRBD1 (5 bases). The V gene's germline CDR1 is NNHDY and CDR2 SYVADS. This CDR3 is 12 amino acids long. The CDR3 spells CASSVSGREVFF. Partial CDR3 DNA: TGTGCCAGCAGTGTGTCAGGGAGA.

This clone was picked up a small number of times. Genes and germline are mouse. The CDR3 goes on 4 residues after the read ends, and that part is filled in from the germline J gene. Other DNA variants within this sample encode the same CDR3. The chain combines TRBV5 with TRBJ1-1, with D maybe TRBD1 (5 bases). This CDR3 is built from 13 residues. V dropped 2 bases and J dropped 3 bases, with 7 bases sitting between them. Germline CDR1 reads LGHNA; CDR2 reads YNLKQL (reference sequence). CDR3 DNA (partial): TGTGCCAGCAGCCAACAGGGCTACACA. It translates to CASSQQGYT. The whole CDR3 region reads CASSQQGYTEVFF.

This clone was seen many times. Germline and genes: mouse. The CDR3 end lies 4 residues beyond the end of the read and is filled in from the germline J gene. J is TRBJ1-2 and V is TRBV14; 9 bases match TRBD1. After removal of 5 bases from V and 1 base from J, the junction contained 3 bases not matched to a gene. CDR1 is SGHDT, CDR2 FRDEAV, per germline. The CDR3 runs 14 residues. The sequenced CDR3 bases are TGTGCCAGCAGCCGGGACAGGGTAAACTCC. It codes for CASSRDRVNS. From start to end, the CDR3 is CASSRDRVNSDYTF.

A note on this clone: Gene names denote mouse genes. Read sequence stops 4 residues before the CDR3 end, and the germline J gene provides the missing end. The gene calls are TRBV5 and TRBJ1-2; D possibly corresponds to TRBD1 (6 bases). CDR3 length equals 15 residues. Trimming pared 1 base from V and 0 bases from J, leaving 9 bases between. Germline loops: CDR1 LGHNA, CDR2 YNLKQL (reference sequence). The CDR3 loop is CASSQGGGSNSDYTF. The sequenced part of the CDR3 DNA is TGTGCCAGCAGCCAAGGGGGGGGCTCAAACTCC.

As for this clone: Here the gene names and germline are mouse. The read ends 4 residues before the CDR3 terminus; that terminus is restored from the germline J gene. The rearrangement joins TRBV1 to TRBJ1-2, with 11 nucleotides matching TRBD1. The ends lost 4 bases at V and 4 bases at J; junction bases unmatched: 5. The germline V gene encodes CDR1 NSQYPW and CDR2 LRSPGD (reference sequence). This CDR3 has 15 amino acids. The part of the CDR3 DNA that was read is TGCACCTGCAGTGGACCGGGACAGGGGGTCTCC. Amino acids: CTCSGPGQGVS. The entire CDR3 is CTCSGPGQGVSDYTF.